The rows below give T cell receptor beta chains drawn from one sample of a study of blood T cell repertoires in COVID-19. Libraries were prepared by immunoSEQ multiplex PCR; TCRdb keeps only in-frame clonotypes and omits some of them. This sample yields more than 100,000 clones, of which about 76% are seen a single time; approximately 8.7% belongs to the top ten. Sequencing was carried out using peripheral blood. Every receptor here comes from a woman aged 55-75 years with active or convalescent COVID-19. The CDR3 runs from the conserved cysteine through the conserved F or W. A D gene is named only where the DNA matches it firmly. Not all rows give a size; the values are once, few, many and, for expanded clones, a class.

j_call | v_call | d_call | clone_size | cdr3_aa | cdr3_nt
TRBJ1-1 | TRBV12-3/TRBV12-4 | . | few | CASQRWNTEAFF | TGTGCCAGCCAACGGTGGAACACTGAAGCTTTCTTT
TRBJ2-1 | TRBV12-3/TRBV12-4 | TRBD2 | . | CASGGSNYNEQFF | TGTGCCAGCGGCGGGAGTAACTACAATGAGCAGTTCTTC
TRBJ2-1 | TRBV5-1 | . | . | CASSSGTGTSGRANEQFF | TGCGCCAGCAGCTCCGGGACAGGGACGAGCGGGAGGGCTAATGAGCAGTTCTTC
TRBJ2-3 | TRBV4-3 | TRBD1 | . | CASSQVQGATDTQYF | TGCGCCAGCAGCCAAGTTCAGGGGGCTACAGATACGCAGTATTTT
TRBJ1-1 | TRBV5-4 | . | once | CASSLGQFDTEAFF | TGTGCCAGCAGCTTGGGGCAGTTCGACACTGAAGCTTTCTTT
TRBJ1-1 | TRBV25-1 | TRBD1 | . | CASSAVTGLNTEAFF | TGTGCCAGCAGTGCTGTGACAGGGCTGAACACTGAAGCTTTCTTT
TRBJ1-2 | TRBV9 | TRBD1 | . | CASSRWAGTGEGYTF | TGTGCCAGCAGCCGCTGGGCCGGGACAGGGGAGGGCTACACCTTC
TRBJ2-7 | TRBV28 | . | . | CASSWGTEQYF | TGTGCCAGCAGTTGGGGCACCGAGCAGTACTTC
TRBJ2-1 | TRBV24-1 | TRBD2 | once | CATSEPGLAGYNEQFF | TGTGCCACCAGTGAGCCGGGACTAGCGGGCTACAATGAGCAGTTCTTC
TRBJ1-3 | TRBV7-2 | . | . | CASSLAPAVVGNTIYF | TGTGCCAGCAGCTTAGCCCCCGCAGTCGTGGGAAACACCATATATTTT
TRBJ1-1 | TRBV12-3/TRBV12-4 | . | . | CASSFSENTEAFF | TGTGCCAGCAGTTTCAGCGAGAACACTGAAGCTTTCTTT
TRBJ2-5 | TRBV5-1 | TRBD2 | . | CASSELAGGKETQYF | TGCGCCAGCAGCGAGCTAGCGGGGGGGAAAGAGACCCAGTACTTC
TRBJ1-5 | TRBV28 | . | . | CASSFGGSNQPQHF | TGTGCCAGCAGTTTCGGCGGGAGCAATCAGCCCCAGCATTTT
TRBJ2-7 | TRBV5-1 | . | . | CASSLRGSEQYF | TGCGCCAGCAGCTTAAGGGGGAGTGAGCAGTACTTC
TRBJ1-5 | TRBV4-1 | . | . | CASSQGRSNQPQHF | TGCGCCAGCAGCCAAGGGCGGAGCAATCAGCCCCAGCATTTT
TRBJ1-3 | TRBV3-1/TRBV3-2 | . | . | CASSQGSSGNTIYF | TGTGCCAGCAGCCAAGGCAGCTCTGGAAACACCATATATTTT
TRBJ2-7 | TRBV5-1 | TRBD2 | . | CASSSGGQGSYEQYF | TGCGCCAGCAGCTCGGGAGGGCAGGGGTCCTACGAGCAGTACTTC
TRBJ2-3 | TRBV29-1 | TRBD2 | . | CSVLAGTTDTQYF | TGCAGCGTGCTAGCGGGGACCACAGATACGCAGTATTTT
TRBJ1-4 | TRBV7-9 | TRBD1 | . | CASSSDRDGEKLFF | TGTGCCAGCAGCTCCGACAGGGATGGAGAAAAACTGTTTTTT
TRBJ2-5 | TRBV7-2 | . | . | CASSFKGEETQYF | TGTGCCAGCAGCTTCAAGGGAGAAGAGACCCAGTACTTC
TRBJ1-2 | TRBV7-2 | . | once | CASSIPGTNYGYTF | TGTGCCAGCAGCATACCAGGGACTAACTATGGCTACACCTTC
TRBJ1-1 | TRBV5-1 | TRBD1 | . | CASSFDRGKNEAFF | TGCGCCAGCAGCTTCGACAGGGGCAAAAATGAAGCTTTCTTT
TRBJ1-5 | TRBV10-3 | TRBD1 | . | CAISPTGENNQPQHF | TGTGCCATCAGTCCTACAGGGGAGAACAATCAGCCCCAGCATTTT
TRBJ2-1 | TRBV6-6 | TRBD2 | . | CASGYYSGIGNEQFF | TGTGCCAGCGGGTACTATAGCGGGATAGGAAATGAGCAGTTCTTC
TRBJ1-3 | TRBV5-4 | . | . | CASSLVGGSGNTIYF | TGTGCCAGCAGCTTGGTTGGAGGGTCAGGAAACACCATATATTTT
TRBJ2-1 | TRBV5-8 | . | once | CASSWGGGGYNEQFF | TGTGCCAGCAGCTGGGGAGGCGGAGGGTACAATGAGCAGTTCTTC
TRBJ1-1 | TRBV7-3 | . | once | CASSLEGRNTEAFF | TGTGCCAGCAGCTTAGAGGGTCGGAACACTGAAGCTTTCTTT
TRBJ1-1 | TRBV14 | TRBD1 | once | CASSEIDRGAEAFF | TGTGCCAGCAGCGAGATCGACAGGGGGGCTGAAGCTTTCTTT
TRBJ2-3 | TRBV11-2 | . | . | CASSLDTRALDTQYF | TGTGCCAGCAGCTTAGATACGCGGGCCCTAGATACGCAGTATTTT
TRBJ1-3 | TRBV5-5 | . | . | CASSLDVGSSGNTIYF | TGTGCCAGCAGCTTGGACGTCGGGAGCTCTGGAAACACCATATATTTT
TRBJ2-2 | TRBV5-1 | . | . | CASSSPGRQGSTNTGELFF | TGCGCCAGCAGCTCTCCGGGCCGCCAGGGATCCACGAACACCGGGGAGCTGTTTTTT
TRBJ2-2 | TRBV6-5 | . | . | CAIRTRGTGELFF | TGTGCCATCCGGACTAGGGGGACCGGGGAGCTGTTTTTT
TRBJ1-2 | TRBV2 | . | few | CASSGWTERNYGYTF | TGTGCCAGCAGTGGTTGGACAGAGCGAAACTATGGCTACACCTTC
TRBJ2-1 | TRBV6-1 | TRBD2 | . | CASSVEGTSGGYEQFF | TGTGCCAGCAGTGTAGAAGGGACTAGCGGGGGGTATGAGCAGTTCTTC
TRBJ2-3 | TRBV7-2 | TRBD2 | . | CASSFRRGGTDTQYF | TGTGCCAGCAGCTTCCGGCGGGGGGGCACAGATACGCAGTATTTT
TRBJ2-3 | TRBV14 | TRBD1 | . | CASSQGRTGGTDTQYF | TGTGCCAGCAGCCAAGGAAGGACAGGAGGTACAGATACGCAGTATTTT
TRBJ2-1 | TRBV10-3 | . | . | CAISGGESSYNEQFF | TGTGCCATCAGTGGCGGGGAGAGCTCCTACAATGAGCAGTTCTTC
TRBJ2-5 | TRBV18 | . | . | CASSPSEDMEETQYF | TGTGCCAGCTCACCTAGTGAAGACATGGAAGAGACCCAGTACTTC
TRBJ2-3 | TRBV5-1 | . | . | CASSLEGDSTDTQYF | TGCGCCAGCAGCTTAGAAGGGGATAGCACAGATACGCAGTATTTT
TRBJ1-1 | TRBV4-1 | TRBD1 | few | CASSQGDSLDTEAFF | TGCGCCAGCAGCCAGGGGGACAGTCTAGACACTGAAGCTTTCTTT
TRBJ1-2 | TRBV3-1/TRBV3-2 | TRBD1 | . | CASSQGWAGGYGYTF | TGTGCCAGCAGCCAAGGATGGGCAGGGGGCTATGGCTACACCTTC
TRBJ2-1 | TRBV7-9 | . | few | CASSLVRDNRNEQFF | TGTGCCAGCAGCTTAGTCCGGGACAATCGAAATGAGCAGTTCTTC
TRBJ1-6 | TRBV3-1/TRBV3-2 | . | . | CASSLRSYNSPLHF | TGTGCCAGCAGCCTGCGTTCTTATAATTCACCCCTCCACTTT
TRBJ1-6 | TRBV10-3 | TRBD1 | few | CATWGQGLINSPLHF | TGTGCCACCTGGGGACAGGGCTTAATTAATTCACCCCTCCACTTT